One sample yielded the 5 T cell receptor beta chains listed below, sequenced in a study of beta chain features in type 1 diabetes. The whole isolated RNA underwent reverse transcription, so sequencing captured expressed TCRB transcripts. Generated by immunoSEQ multiplex PCR, the TCRdb table keeps only in-frame clones and is missing some. The profile shows more than 85,000 clones, about 40% of them singletons. The sample taken for sequencing was stem cell memory CD4+ T cells from blood. All receptors derive from a woman aged 18-29 years in good health.

The V and J genes are TRBV25-1 and TRBJ1-2, with 12 bases aligning to TRBD1. V was clipped by 4 bases and J by 8 bases; unmatched bases: 11. Germline V gene sequence: CDR1 MGHDK, CDR2 SYGVNS. The CDR3 sequence is 16 residues long. The CDR3, as DNA: TGTGCCAGCAGTGGCCTGGGGACAGGGGGCAAGAAAGGCTACACCTTC. As protein: CASSGLGTGGKKGYTF.

In nucleotides, the CDR3 is TGTGCCAGTAGGGGGCCGCCTAACACCGGGGAGCTGTTTTTT. Translation: CASRGPPNTGELFF. The chain employs TRBV19 and TRBJ2-2, with TRBD1 as a possible D gene (5 bases). This CDR3 has 14 residues. Trimming left V 6 bases short and J 2 bases short, with 10 bases between. Germline lookup yields CDR1 LNHDA and CDR2 SQIVND (reference sequence).

V usage is TRBV4-3 and J usage is TRBJ2-1; 11 bases are a match to TRBD2. V was pared by 0 bases and J by 15 bases, with 10 bases of the junction left unmatched. The germline gives CDR1 LGHNA, CDR2 YSLEER. The CDR3 contains 15 residues. The CDR3 reads CASSQELLAGGARFF. DNA of the CDR3: TGCGCCAGCAGCCAAGAACTCCTAGCGGGAGGAGCAAGGTTCTTC.

The sample holds a few counts of this clone. The rearrangement links TRBV2 to TRBJ2-7, with 12 bases matching TRBD1. Unmatched junction bases numbered 6, after V lost 6 bases and J lost 6 bases. The CDR3 length is 14 residues. Germline V gene sequence: CDR1 SNHLY, CDR2 FYNNEI. CDR3 loop: CASRPGQGATEQYF. The CDR3 bases are TGTGCCAGCAGACCGGGACAGGGGGCGACCGAGCAGTACTTC.

The CDR3 DNA is TGTGCCAGCAGCCTCTCAGTAGAGCAGTACTTC. This codes for CASSLSVEQYF. The V and J genes are TRBV14 and TRBJ2-7; D call uncertain. CDR1 is SGHDN, CDR2 FVKESK, per germline. Between the trimmed V and J ends, which lost 4 bases and 7 bases, there was a span of 8 bases. The CDR3 length is 11 residues.